Sequencing of this T cell receptor (beta chain) was carried out in a study of T-cell memory formation after mild COVID-19. Whole-study findings and limits: The CD4+ clones that contracted clustered mainly within CM and EM, and the CD8+ clones concentrated in EMRA.

Amplification by 5'RACE using constant-segment primers produced TCR alpha and TCR beta cDNA libraries that carried sample barcodes and UMIs. A single record per CDR3 protein comes from TCRdb applying MiXCR to the 5' RACE reads. Here the sample spans some 270,000 distinct CDR3 sequences, about 16% being singletons. V dropped 4 bases and J dropped 0 bases, with 17 bases sitting between them. Germline V gives CDR1 SGHRS, CDR2 YFSETQ. This CDR3 is built from 18 residues. Note on this clonotype: Antigen unknown.

Sequencing was performed on PBMCs or a T cell subset sorted from them (not recorded which). V is TRBV5-1 and J is TRBJ1-6; perhaps TRBD1 as D (6 bases). This receptor was obtained from an adult woman who had mild COVID-19 (a few samples of this study predate the infection). Cell type and time point are not known. The CDR3 region is CASSLGGQLSSYNSPLHF. The CDR3 bases are TGCGCCAGCAGCCTAGGGGGGCAGTTAAGCTCCTATAATTCACCCCTCCACTTT.